The 13 T cell receptor beta chains below come from one sample, sequenced in a study of T cells in Graves' hyperthyroidism and ophthalmopathy. Amplification of TCR beta CDR3 regions was performed using RNA transcripts as template. Primed by the HTBI set, a first-round RT-PCR was run on the TCR CDR3. TCRdb passed the multiplex PCR reads through MiXCR, listing each CDR3 protein once. The sample records over 200,000 distinct CDR3 sequences, around 20% being singletons. Sequenced: blood. The receptors here all came from a man between 35 and 55 years old with Graves' hyperthyroidism.

This clonotype was counted many times. The chain recombines TRBV7-2 with TRBJ1-5; TRBD1 agrees at 11 bases. The CDR3 is made up of 16 amino acids. Germline CDR1 SGHTA, CDR2 FQGNSA. V lost 1 base, J lost 6 bases, and 5 bases stayed unmatched. In DNA form, the CDR3 reads TGTGCCAGCAGCTTAGGAGGGACAGGGGGAATTCAGCCCCAGCATTTT. Translating it yields CASSLGGTGGIQPQHF. Filled out from reference TRBV7-2 and TRBJ1-5, the complete variable domain reads GAGVSQSPSNKVTEKGKDVELRCDPISGHTALYWYRQSLGQGLEFLIYFQGNSAPDKSGLPSDRFSAERTGGSVSTLTIQRTQQEDSAVYLCASSLGGTGGIQPQHFGDGTRLSIL.

This clonotype was counted between two and nine times. The rearrangement uses TRBV6-1 and TRBJ2-1; a weak D match, TRBD1 (5 bases). Germline V CDR1 and CDR2: MNHNS, SASEGT. The V gene lost 8 bases and the J gene lost 7 bases, with 21 bases spanning the gap. CDR3 length equals 15 residues. This CDR3 is CASYPNSPAGNEQFF. In DNA, the CDR3 is TGTGCCAGCTACCCCAACTCCCCAGCAGGGAATGAGCAGTTCTTC.

The chain has TRBV9 and TRBJ2-3; 8 positions agree with TRBD1. CDR3 length equals 18 residues. Per the germline V gene, CDR1 is SGDLS and CDR2 is YYNGEE. Germline trimming cut 3 bases from V and 4 bases from J; bases unmatched to any gene: 16. The CDR3 region has the DNA TGTGCCAGCAGCGACGCCTCCCCAGGGGGCGGGTTTGCAGATACGCAGTATTTT. Translation gives CASSDASPGGGFADTQYF.

Concerning this clonotype itself: The junction and the germline gene differ at one end; a read error may be behind it. The chain carries TRBV7-3 and TRBJ2-2; the D gene is possibly TRBD1 (5 bases). Germline CDR1 SGHTA, CDR2 FQGTGA. CDR3 length: 15 amino acids. The CDR3 region is CASSLDRTNTGQLLF. The CDR3 nucleotides are TGTGCCAGCAGCTTAGACAGAACGAACACCGGGCAGCTGCTTTTT.

This clonotype showed up just once. The rearrangement links TRBV3-1 to TRBJ1-1; D is ambiguous. In germline, CDR1 is LGHDT, CDR2 YNNKEL (reference sequence). This CDR3 has 14 amino acids. Trimming shortened V by 1 base and J by 8 bases, and 14 bases separated the two germline ends. CDR3 in DNA: TGTGCCAGCAGCCAAGTTGACGACCCGCAAGAAGCTTTCTTT. Residues: CASSQVDDPQEAFF.

Points on this clonotype: A read error may explain this, as a much larger clone is one base away. The rearrangement links TRBV11-2 to TRBJ2-7, with D unclear. Germline-derived CDR1 and CDR2 are SGHAT and FQNNGV. This CDR3 is 14 amino acids long. V was shortened by 4 bases and J by 4 bases, with 14 bases between the two germline ends. In DNA, the CDR3 is TGTGCCAGCAGCTCAGGTGCACACTTTTACGAGCAGTACTTC. Translated, it gives CASSSGAHFYEQYF. Together with reference TRBV11-2 and TRBJ2-7, the CDR3 gives the full variable domain: EAGVAQSPRYKIIEKRQSVAFWCNPISGHATLYWYQQILGQGPKLLIQFQNNGVVDDSQLPKDRFSAERLKGVDSTLKIQPAKLEDSAVYLCASSSGAHFYEQYFGPGTRLTVT.

Concerning this clonotype: This clone may be a read error of a much larger clone one base away. The chain joins TRBV12-5 to TRBJ1-1, with no clear D. The CDR3 length is 16 residues. Germline lookup yields CDR1 LGHNT and CDR2 FRNRAP. V was pared by 3 bases and J by 6 bases, with 20 bases between. The CDR3 loop reads CASGLPPPGWVAEAFF. In DNA, the CDR3 is TGTGCTAGTGGTTTACCCCCGCCGGGATGGGTTGCTGAAGCTTTCTTT.

This chain connects TRBV29-1 to TRBJ2-7; D may be TRBD1 (5 bases). CDR1 is SQVTM and CDR2 is ANQGSEA in the germline V gene. V was clipped by 4 bases and J by 5 bases, with 12 bases between them. The CDR3 loop spans 12 amino acids. CDR3 nucleotide sequence: TGCAGCGTTGTGTCAGGGTGGAACGAGCAGTACTTC. This gives the protein CSVVSGWNEQYF.

Note on this clonotype: Being one base from a much bigger clone, this may be a read error. The chain uses TRBV15 and TRBJ2-4; 7 positions match TRBD1. The CDR3 runs 17 residues. CDR1 is LNHNV and CDR2 is YYDKDF in the germline V gene (reference sequence). In nucleotides, the CDR3 is TGTGCCACCAGCAGAGAAGAGGGGGCTTCAGCCAAAGACATTCAGTACTTC. Protein product: CATSREEGASAKDIQYF.

This chain links TRBV6-4 with TRBJ1-4; TRBD1 aligns across 8 bases. With 5 bases clipped from V and 6 bases from J, the junction kept 5 bases outside the gene matches. The length of the CDR3 is 14 residues. Germline V gene data show CDR1 as MRHNA and CDR2 as SNTAGT. The CDR3 nucleotides are TGTGCCAGCAGTAAAGACAGGGGAGATGAAAAACTGTTTTTT. Protein product: CASSKDRGDEKLFF.

This clonotype appeared many times. V usage is TRBV2 and J usage is TRBJ2-2; 8 nucleotides match TRBD1. Germline-derived CDR1 and CDR2 are SNHLY and FYNNEI. J gave up 4 bases and V 3 bases, and 7 bases lay outside the gene matches. The CDR3 covers 16 residues. The CDR3 bases are TGTGCCAGCAGTGACCCTTCGACAGGGGTCACCGGGGAGCTGTTTTTT. Translating gives CASSDPSTGVTGELFF.

This clonotype was observed at least ten times. This chain links TRBV3-1 with TRBJ2-5; the match to TRBD1 covers 7 bases. The CDR3 totals 14 residues. V lost 4 bases, J lost 5 bases, and 7 bases stayed unmatched. Per germline, CDR1 LGHDT and CDR2 YNNKEL (reference sequence). CDR3 sequence reads: CASSPSTGKETQYF. The DNA of the CDR3 is TGTGCCAGCAGCCCATCGACAGGGAAGGAGACCCAGTACTTC.

Many counts were recorded for this clonotype. The rearrangement joins TRBV9 to TRBJ2-3; D remains ambiguous. CDR1 is SGDLS and CDR2 is YYNGEE in the germline V gene. The CDR3 totals 14 residues. V was clipped by 4 bases and J by 0 bases, with 9 bases between them. The CDR3 region has the DNA TGTGCCAGCAGCATTTTCCCTAGCACAGATACGCAGTATTTT. It encodes CASSIFPSTDTQYF.